Listed below are T cell receptor beta chains from one sample, sequenced in a study of blood T cell repertoires in COVID-19. Produced via immunoSEQ multiplex PCR; TCRdb's table is partial and in-frame only. The sample has 110,000 to 150,000 clones; under 85% are singletons. The sequencing sample was made of PBMCs or T cells enriched from blood (not recorded which). Source of these receptors: a woman under 30 who had been exposed to COVID-19. Each CDR3 is given with its conserved first and last residue. The D gene is left open where the match is weak. Some rows have no size entry. The others give once, few or many, or a class for an expanded clone.

d_call	v_call	clone_size	j_call	cdr3_nt	cdr3_aa
.	TRBV14	.	TRBJ2-2	TGTGCCAGCAGCCAAACATTGTACACCGGGGAGCTGTTTTTT	CASSQTLYTGELFF
TRBD1	TRBV5-1	.	TRBJ1-4	TGCGCCAGCAGCTCACACGGGACAGGGACAAATGAAAAACTGTTTTTT	CASSSHGTGTNEKLFF
TRBD1	TRBV12-3/TRBV12-4	.	TRBJ1-2	TGTGCCAGCCAGGACAGGGATAACTATGGCTACACCTTC	CASQDRDNYGYTF
.	TRBV30	once	TRBJ1-2	TGTGCCTGGGTTAGGGGTAACTATGGCTACACCTTC	CAWVRGNYGYTF
TRBD1	TRBV18	once	TRBJ2-5	TGTGCCAGCTCACCGTACCAGGGGGCCCAAGAGACCCAGTACTTC	CASSPYQGAQETQYF
.	TRBV18	.	TRBJ1-5	TGTGCCAGCTCACCAGCGGACAATCAGCCCCAGCATTTT	CASSPADNQPQHF
TRBD2	TRBV5-4	.	TRBJ2-5	TGTGCCAGCAGCCCACCCGGGACTAGCGGCAGACAAGAGACCCAGTACTTC	CASSPPGTSGRQETQYF
TRBD1	TRBV28	.	TRBJ2-7	TGTGCCAGCAGCTTAGACAGGGGTGCCTACGAGCAGTACTTC	CASSLDRGAYEQYF
TRBD1	TRBV6-4	.	TRBJ1-5	TGTGCCAGCAGTGACCCACCTAGGGACAGTAATCAGCCCCAGCATTTT	CASSDPPRDSNQPQHF
TRBD1	TRBV19	.	TRBJ1-6	TGTGCCAGTAGTATATCGGCCGGCCAGGGGGATTCACCCCTCCACTTT	CASSISAGQGDSPLHF
TRBD1	TRBV7-2	.	TRBJ2-3	TGTGCCAGCAGCACCGGGACAGGGGGCATGAGCGGCACAGATACGCAGTATTTT	CASSTGTGGMSGTDTQYF
.	TRBV2	.	TRBJ2-3	TGTGCCAGCAGTGAGGGACTTTACACAGATACGCAGTATTTT	CASSEGLYTDTQYF
TRBD1	TRBV9	.	TRBJ1-2	TGTGCCAGCAGCGGTCCGGGACAGGGGTATGGCTACACCTTC	CASSGPGQGYGYTF
TRBD1	TRBV5-1	.	TRBJ1-2	TGCGCCAGCAGCTTGGGGGACAGAAACTATGGCTACACCTTC	CASSLGDRNYGYTF
TRBD1	TRBV24-1	.	TRBJ2-7	TGTGCCACCAGTGATTGGACAGGGCCCTACGAGCAGTACTTC	CATSDWTGPYEQYF
.	TRBV12-5	.	TRBJ2-3	TGTGCTAGTGGCCCTTCTTCAGATACGCAGTATTTT	CASGPSSDTQYF
TRBD1	TRBV5-1	.	TRBJ1-1	TGCGCCAGCAGCTTCACAGGGGCCGCTGAAGCTTTCTTT	CASSFTGAAEAFF
.	TRBV6-1	.	TRBJ2-5	TGTGCCAGCAGTGAAGCGCCTCGGGACCAAGAGACCCAGTACTTC	CASSEAPRDQETQYF
TRBD1	TRBV30	.	TRBJ2-3	TGTGCCTGGAGGGGACAGGGCGCGCAGTATTTT	CAWRGQGAQYF
TRBD2	TRBV9	.	TRBJ2-1	TGTGCCAGCAGCGCCCACGCTAGCGGGAGCCACAATGAGCAGTTCTTC	CASSAHASGSHNEQFF
.	TRBV6-2/TRBV6-3	.	TRBJ2-7	TGTGCCAGCAGCCTTACGACTCAGGGGACGAAGAGGTACGAGCAGTACTTC	CASSLTTQGTKRYEQYF
.	TRBV6-5	.	TRBJ2-7	TGTGCCAGCAGCTCAAGACCAAACTCAGGTTACGAGCAGTACTTC	CASSSRPNSGYEQYF
TRBD2	TRBV5-1	.	TRBJ2-3	TGCGCCAGCAGCTTGATAGGCGCGGGAGGCCCCCGGCGGACAGATACGCAGTATTTT	CASSLIGAGGPRRTDTQYF
.	TRBV2	few	TRBJ1-2	TGTGCCAGCTCAACCAGGGGAGCAAGAGGCTACACCTTC	CASSTRGARGYTF
.	TRBV30	.	TRBJ1-5	TGTGCCTGGAGTTTAGGGGCGAGGAATCAGCCCCAGCATTTT	CAWSLGARNQPQHF
.	TRBV29-1	.	TRBJ2-1	TGCAGCGTTTTGGTCGCGTACCATGAGCAGTTCTTC	CSVLVAYHEQFF
TRBD2	TRBV11-1	.	TRBJ2-1	TGTGCCAGCAGCCCCCAAGGGGTTAGCGGGAATGAGCAGTTCTTC	CASSPQGVSGNEQFF
TRBD2	TRBV6-5	few	TRBJ2-7	TGTGCCAGCATGCCCGGGACTAGCGGTTTCTACGAGCAGTACTTC	CASMPGTSGFYEQYF
.	TRBV27	.	TRBJ2-2	TGTGCCAGCAGTCCGCGGACTAGGGGGACCGGGGAGCTGTTTTTT	CASSPRTRGTGELFF
.	TRBV6-5	.	TRBJ2-2	TGTGCCACCCAGGTGGGGCGGACGAACACCGGGGAGCTGTTTTTT	CATQVGRTNTGELFF
TRBD1	TRBV11-2	.	TRBJ1-4	TGTGCCAGCAGCTCCATCCGGGACAGGGGTCCTGCAACTAATGAAAAACTGTTTTTT	CASSSIRDRGPATNEKLFF
TRBD1	TRBV19	.	TRBJ1-1	TGTGCCAGTAGAATGGGACAGTACACTGAAGCTTTCTTT	CASRMGQYTEAFF
.	TRBV2	.	TRBJ1-5	TGTGCCAGCCTTGAGAGTTATAGCAATCAGCCCCAGCATTTT	CASLESYSNQPQHF
.	TRBV7-3	once	TRBJ1-1	TGTGCCAGCAGCTTAATGGCCCAGGGTGGGAACACTGAAGCTTTCTTT	CASSLMAQGGNTEAFF
TRBD2	TRBV19	.	TRBJ2-1	TGTGCCAGTAGTTCACTAGCGTACAATGAGCAGTTCTTC	CASSSLAYNEQFF
.	TRBV3-1/TRBV3-2	.	TRBJ1-4	TGTGCCAGCAGCCCCTGGTCAGGCCCACAGCATGAAAAACTGTTTTTT	CASSPWSGPQHEKLFF